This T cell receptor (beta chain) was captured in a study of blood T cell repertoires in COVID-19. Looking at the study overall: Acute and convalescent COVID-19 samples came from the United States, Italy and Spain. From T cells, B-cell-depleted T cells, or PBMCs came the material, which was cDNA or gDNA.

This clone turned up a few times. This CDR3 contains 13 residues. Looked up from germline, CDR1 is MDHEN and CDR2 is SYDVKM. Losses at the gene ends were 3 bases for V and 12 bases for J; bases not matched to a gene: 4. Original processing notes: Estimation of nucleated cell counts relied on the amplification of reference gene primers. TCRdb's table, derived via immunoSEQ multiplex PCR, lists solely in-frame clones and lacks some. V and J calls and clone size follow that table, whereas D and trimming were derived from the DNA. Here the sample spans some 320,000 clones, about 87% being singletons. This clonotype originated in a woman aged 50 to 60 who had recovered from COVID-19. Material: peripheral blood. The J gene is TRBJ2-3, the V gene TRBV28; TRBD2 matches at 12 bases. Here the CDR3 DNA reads TGTGCCAGCAGTTTGAGGACTAGCGGGGAACAGTATTTT. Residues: CASSLRTSGEQYF.